This T cell receptor (beta chain) was captured in a study of OX40 agonist ivuxolimab in advanced cancers. Generated by immunoSEQ multiplex PCR, the TCRdb table keeps only in-frame clones and is missing some. The sample has some 86,000 clones; more than 90% are singletons. The germline V gene encodes CDR1 LGHNA and CDR2 YNFKEQ. Between the trimmed V and J ends, which lost 6 bases and 10 bases, there was a span of 10 bases. The CDR3 is made up of 11 amino acids. The sequence derives from an adult with an advanced solid tumor such as melanoma, head and neck, liver or kidney cancer. The chain carries TRBV4-2 and TRBJ1-3, with D hard to call. The source was CD4+ or CD8+ T cells sorted from blood, collected in a trial of the OX40 agonist ivuxolimab. This CDR3 reads CASRGKQTIYF. CDR3 bases: TGTGCCAGCAGAGGGAAGCAAACCATATATTTT.